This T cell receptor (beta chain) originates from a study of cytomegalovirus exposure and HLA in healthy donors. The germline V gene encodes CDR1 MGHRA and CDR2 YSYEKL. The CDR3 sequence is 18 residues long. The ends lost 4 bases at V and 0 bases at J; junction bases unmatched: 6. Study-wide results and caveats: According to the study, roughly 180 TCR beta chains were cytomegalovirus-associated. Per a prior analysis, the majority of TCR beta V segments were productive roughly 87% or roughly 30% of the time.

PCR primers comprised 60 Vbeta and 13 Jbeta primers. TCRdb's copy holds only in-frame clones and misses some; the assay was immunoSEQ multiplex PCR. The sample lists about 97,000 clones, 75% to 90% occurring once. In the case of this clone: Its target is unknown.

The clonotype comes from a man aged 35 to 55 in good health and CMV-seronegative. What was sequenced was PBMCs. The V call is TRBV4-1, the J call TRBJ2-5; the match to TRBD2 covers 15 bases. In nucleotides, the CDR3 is TGCGCCAGCAGCCCTGGGACTAGCGGGGGGCTCAACCAAGAGACCCAGTACTTC. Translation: CASSPGTSGGLNQETQYF.